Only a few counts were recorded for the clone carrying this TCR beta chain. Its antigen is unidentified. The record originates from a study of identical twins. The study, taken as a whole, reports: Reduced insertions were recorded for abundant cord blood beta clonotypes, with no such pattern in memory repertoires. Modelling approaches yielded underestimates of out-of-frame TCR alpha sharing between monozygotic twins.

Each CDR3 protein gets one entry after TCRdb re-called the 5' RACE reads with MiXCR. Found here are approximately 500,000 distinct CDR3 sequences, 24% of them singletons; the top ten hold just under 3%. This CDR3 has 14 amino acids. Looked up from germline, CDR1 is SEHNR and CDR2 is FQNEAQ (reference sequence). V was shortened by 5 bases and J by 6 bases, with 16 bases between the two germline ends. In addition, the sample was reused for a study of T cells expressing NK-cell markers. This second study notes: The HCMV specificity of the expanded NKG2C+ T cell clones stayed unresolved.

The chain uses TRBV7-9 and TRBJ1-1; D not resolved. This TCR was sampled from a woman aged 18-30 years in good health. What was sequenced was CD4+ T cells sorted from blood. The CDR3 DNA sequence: TGTGCCAGCAGCCCGGACGGCCTGGGAGCTGAAGCTTTCTTT. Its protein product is CASSPDGLGAEAFF.